The TCR beta chain under discussion was sequenced for a study of early T cells in non-severe SARS-CoV-2 infection. Study summary: Whole-blood bulk RNA, unsorted, was sequenced, and chains were unpaired. Broader study findings: VDJdb-based matching was biased toward anti-spike CD8 responses and missed private and CD4 specificities.

The CDR3 runs 14 residues. Germline values: CDR1 MRHNA, CDR2 SNTAGT. Trimming cost V 2 bases and J 2 bases, with 8 bases left between them. This clonotype has a count of ten or more. Its specificity is unknown. Molecules of cDNA were individually given unique molecular identifiers that were attached to them. Via MiXCR, TCRdb re-called the 5' RACE reads, giving one row per CDR3 protein. Of some 52,000 distinct CDR3 sequences in the sample, around 8% were seen once. Sequencing was done on a sample of whole blood. V usage is TRBV6-4 and J usage is TRBJ2-3; maybe TRBD2 (7 bases). This receptor was identified in an adult who was a healthcare worker with PCR-confirmed SARS-CoV-2 infection or an uninfected control (not recorded which). CDR3 nucleotide sequence: TGTGCCAGCAGTGACGGGGGGGCCACAGATACGCAGTATTTT. Translation gives CASSDGGATDTQYF.